The 25 T cell receptor beta chains below were found in one sample sequenced in a study of blood T cell repertoires in COVID-19. Sequenced by immunoSEQ multiplex PCR; TCRdb stores in-frame clones only, minus some. The sample has roughly 120,000 clones, 85% to 90% seen once. The specimen was peripheral blood. Every receptor here comes from a man between 65 and 85 years old with active or convalescent COVID-19.

The V and J genes are TRBV5-5 and TRBJ2-7, with 12 positions matching TRBD2. There are 15 residues in the CDR3. V shed 5 bases and J 2 bases; nucleotides not matched to a gene: 5. The germline CDR1 and CDR2 sequences are SGHKS and YYEKEE (reference sequence). The CDR3 loop is CASRAGLAGTYEQYF. DNA for the CDR3: TGTGCCAGCAGGGCGGGACTAGCGGGTACCTACGAGCAGTACTTC.

This clone appeared a single time. The J gene is TRBJ2-1, the V gene TRBV20-1; TRBD2 agrees at 7 bases. J lost 7 bases, V lost 3 bases, and 12 bases had no gene match. The CDR3 runs to 15 residues. Germline V gene sequence: CDR1 DFQATT, CDR2 SNEGSKA (reference sequence). In DNA form, the CDR3 reads TGCAGTGCTAGTGGGGGGGGAATGGGGATTAATGAGCAGTTCTTC. The encoded protein is CSASGGGMGINEQFF.

The chain carries TRBV11-2 and TRBJ2-3; 7 bases line up with TRBD1. CDR1 and CDR2 (germline): SGHAT, FQNNGV. The CDR3 contains 15 residues. V was pared by 7 bases and J by 2 bases, with 9 bases of the junction left unmatched. The CDR3 DNA reads TGTGCCAGCACCTCCTCCGACAGGGCCACAGATACGCAGTATTTT. Protein product: CASTSSDRATDTQYF.

There are a few counts of this clone. The V call is TRBV29-1, the J call TRBJ2-1; 16 positions match TRBD2. The length of the CDR3 is 18 residues. CDR1 and CDR2 from the germline V gene are SQVTM and ANQGSEA. J lost 7 bases, V lost 4 bases, and 13 bases had no gene match. The CDR3 is CSVGLGLAGGLKVNEQFF. In nucleotides, the CDR3 is TGCAGCGTTGGGCTGGGACTAGCGGGAGGGCTTAAGGTTAATGAGCAGTTCTTC.

This chain joins TRBV5-6 and TRBJ2-2; 8 nucleotides line up with TRBD2. CDR3 length equals 14 residues. The V gene end was trimmed by 1 base and the J gene end by 7 bases; junction bases not matched to a gene: 3. CDR1 and CDR2 (germline): SGHDT, YYEEEE. The CDR3 nucleotides read TGTGCCAGCAGCTTGCAAGCGGGAGTCGGGGAGCTGTTTTTT. Translated, it gives CASSLQAGVGELFF. The whole variable domain, filled in from reference TRBV5-6 and TRBJ2-2, reads DAGVTQSPTHLIKTRGQQVTLRCSPKSGHDTVSWYQQALGQGPQFIFQYYEEEERQRGNFPDRFSGHQFPNYSSELNVNALLLGDSALYLCASSLQAGVGELFFGEGSRLTVL.

A remark on this clone: One end of the junction does not line up with germline, which may come from a read error. The CDR3 region has the DNA TGTGCCAGCAGCTTTAGCGGGTCCCCTCAGGAGCGGTACTTC. Translation gives CASSFSGSPQERYF. The J gene is TRBJ2-7, the V gene TRBV13, with 7 bases identical to TRBD2. Per germline, CDR1 PRHDT and CDR2 FYEKMQ (reference sequence). This CDR3 comprises 14 residues.

With respect to this clone: A junction end diverges from the germline sequence, so it may reflect a read error. The chain couples TRBV13 to TRBJ1-3; the match to TRBD1 covers 8 bases. Germline V gene lookup returns CDR1 PRHDT and CDR2 FYEKMQ (reference sequence). CDR3 length equals 15 residues. The CDR3 DNA sequence: TGTGCCAGCAGCCTAGGGACAGGTTCTGGAAACACCATATATTTT. This sequence encodes CASSLGTGSGNTIYF.

This chain connects TRBV4-1 to TRBJ1-5; 7 positions agree with TRBD1. The CDR3 contains 15 residues. CDR1 and CDR2 (germline): MGHRA, YSYEKL. Trimming removed 3 bases from V and 6 bases from J; junction bases left unmatched: 8. CDR3 sequence: CASSQEQGRFQPQHF. In DNA, the CDR3 is TGCGCCAGCAGCCAGGAACAGGGGCGCTTTCAGCCCCAGCATTTT.

Only a few counts were recorded for this clone. The rearrangement links TRBV29-1 to TRBJ1-1; D not certain. The V end was cut by 1 base, the J end by 7 bases, with 7 bases between. Germline V gives CDR1 SQVTM, CDR2 ANQGSEA. CDR3 size: 11 residues. The CDR3 reads CSVEGRFEAFF. CDR3 coding DNA: TGCAGCGTTGAAGGCAGATTTGAAGCTTTCTTT.

This chain connects TRBV28 to TRBJ2-1; 7 positions agree with TRBD2. V was pared by 7 bases and J by 6 bases, with 12 bases of the junction left unmatched. The germline CDR1 and CDR2 sequences are MDHEN and SYDVKM. This CDR3 region has 15 residues. The CDR3 bases are TGTGCCAGCACCTTTCCAGGGCGCGGGAGCAATGAGCAGTTCTTC. Translation: CASTFPGRGSNEQFF.

The chain couples TRBV4-1 to TRBJ1-2; TRBD1 is a possible D gene (5 bases). The V and J ends lost 4 bases and 4 bases respectively, with 22 bases between them. This CDR3 is built from 17 residues. CDR1 and CDR2 (germline): MGHRA, YSYEKL. The CDR3 loop is CASSRVSETSGTYGYTF. Here the CDR3 DNA reads TGCGCCAGCAGCCGCGTATCGGAGACTAGCGGGACCTATGGCTACACCTTC.

The J gene is TRBJ2-1, the V gene TRBV6-5; D is perhaps TRBD1 (6 bases). Germline CDR1 and CDR2: MNHEY and SVGAGI. The V and J ends lost 6 bases and 9 bases respectively, with 9 bases between them. The CDR3 is 11 amino acids. In DNA, the CDR3 is TGTGCCAGCAGCAGGGGTGGTGAGCAGTTCTTC. Its translation: CASSRGGEQFF.

This chain uses TRBV5-6 with TRBJ1-4; 8 bases fit TRBD1. V shed 4 bases and J 4 bases; nucleotides not matched to a gene: 6. The germline V gene has CDR1 SGHDT and CDR2 YYEEEE. The CDR3 is 15 residues long. The chain's CDR3 is CASSPQGAFNEKLFF. CDR3 in DNA: TGTGCCAGCAGCCCTCAGGGGGCCTTTAATGAAAAACTGTTTTTT.

This rearrangement joins TRBV28 to TRBJ2-2; TRBD1 agrees at 9 bases. The CDR3 loop spans 17 amino acids. CDR1 is MDHEN, CDR2 SYDVKM, per germline. The ends lost 8 bases at V and 7 bases at J; junction bases unmatched: 17. CDR3 in amino acids: CASRYPAGTGQIGELFF. The CDR3 DNA sequence: TGTGCCAGCCGTTACCCGGCGGGGACAGGGCAGATCGGGGAGCTGTTTTTT.

The chain combines TRBV19 with TRBJ2-1; unclear D gene. The CDR3 spans 14 residues. With 7 bases removed from V and 10 bases from J, the gap between germline ends came to 20 bases. Germline CDR1 is LNHDA and CDR2 is SQIVND (reference sequence). The CDR3 nucleotides read TGTGCCAGTACTCTGCGCTTTCCCTCTTGGGAGCAGTTCTTC. Its protein product is CASTLRFPSWEQFF.

V and J are TRBV21-1 and TRBJ2-5; the D call in the table, TRBD1, was not verified against the DNA. TRBV21-1 is described as a pseudogene. This CDR3 has 17 residues. CDR3 loop: CASSQWDSGGRSETQYF. The CDR3 DNA reads TGTGCCAGCAGCCAGTGGGATTCAGGGGGCCGATCGGAGACCCAGTACTTC.

CDR3 sequence (DNA): TGTGCCAGCAGTTTAGTCCGGGGAAAACTGTTTTTT. It translates to CASSLVRGKLFF. The gene calls are TRBV27 and TRBJ1-4; D ambiguous. The CDR3 has 12 amino acids. Trimming removed 2 bases from V and 10 bases from J, with 8 bases in between. Germline-derived CDR1 and CDR2 are MNHEY and SMNVEV (reference sequence).

The rearrangement joins TRBV10-3 to TRBJ2-7, with TRBD2 matching over 11 bases. The trim removed 2 bases at V and 3 bases at J, leaving 0 bases unmatched. CDR1 and CDR2 from the germline V gene are ENHRY and SYGVKD. CDR3 size: 14 residues. CDR3 in amino acids: CAISELAGGYEQYF. CDR3 nucleotide sequence: TGTGCCATCAGTGAGCTAGCGGGAGGCTACGAGCAGTACTTC.

Of note for this clone: Its ends do not fully match the called genes, so a read error is possible. The sample holds other DNA sequences that translate to the same CDR3. This CDR3 is CATRAGGGLTYEQYF. DNA of the CDR3: TGCGCCACCCGGGCCGGGGGGGGGTTAACCTACGAGCAGTACTTC. V usage is TRBV13 and J usage is TRBJ2-7; 8 bases are a match to TRBD2. The CDR3 is 15 residues long. Germline assignment: CDR1 PRHDT and CDR2 FYEKMQ (reference sequence).

CDR3 in DNA: TGTGCCAGCAGTTTATTCAGGGGTGAGCAGTTCTTC. Translated, it gives CASSLFRGEQFF. The chain is built from TRBV27 and TRBJ2-1; D possibly corresponds to TRBD1 (6 bases). This CDR3 is built from 12 residues. From germline, CDR1 is MNHEY and CDR2 SMNVEV (reference sequence). V lost 1 base, J lost 9 bases, and 7 bases lay in between.

This chain joins TRBV19 and TRBJ2-7, with D possibly matching TRBD2 (6 bases). Trimming took 5 bases from V and 1 from J, leaving 15 bases between them. This CDR3 contains 15 residues. From germline, CDR1 is LNHDA and CDR2 SQIVND (reference sequence). CDR3 loop: CASSWGRGLSYEQYF. CDR3 DNA: TGTGCCAGTAGTTGGGGACGGGGGTTATCCTACGAGCAGTACTTC.

The V call is TRBV9, the J call TRBJ1-3, with 9 bases matching TRBD1. This CDR3 region has 19 residues. J lost 0 bases, V lost 0 bases, and 10 bases had no gene match. CDR1 and CDR2 (germline): SGDLS, YYNGEE. CDR3 amino acids: CASSVEGQGPPSSGNTIYF. The CDR3 region has the DNA TGTGCCAGCAGCGTAGAGGGACAGGGACCCCCGAGCTCTGGAAACACCATATATTTT. Full variable domain (outside the CDR3, taken from reference TRBV9 and TRBJ1-3): DSGVTQTPKHLITATGQRVTLRCSPRSGDLSVYWYQQSLDQGLQFLIQYYNGEERAKGNILERFSAQQFPDLHSELNLSSLELGDSALYFCASSVEGQGPPSSGNTIYFGEGSWLTVV.

The genes are TRBV7-9 and TRBJ2-5, with D unresolved. Trimming removed 5 bases at V and 4 bases at J, with 5 bases between. CDR3 size: 11 residues. From germline, CDR1 is SEHNR and CDR2 FQNEAQ (reference sequence). CDR3 loop: CASSNTETQYF. CDR3 in DNA: TGTGCCAGCAGCAACACAGAGACCCAGTACTTC.

Only one count was recorded for this clone. V is TRBV6-1 and J is TRBJ2-5, with 8 positions matching TRBD2. This CDR3 contains 17 residues. Germline CDR1 MNHNS, CDR2 SASEGT. Losses at the gene ends were 1 base for V and 5 bases for J; bases not matched to a gene: 12. The CDR3 region has the DNA TGTGCCAGCAGTGAAGAAGGAAGGACTAGCCGATGGGAGACCCAGTACTTC. The encoded protein is CASSEEGRTSRWETQYF.

The chain is built from TRBV19 and TRBJ2-6; 12 nucleotides agree with TRBD2. J lost 0 bases, V lost 4 bases, and 1 base had no gene match. The length of the CDR3 is 17 residues. Germline V CDR1 and CDR2: LNHDA, SQIVND (reference sequence). The CDR3 DNA is TGTGCCAGTAGTAAGACTAGCGGGAGCTCTGGGGCCAACGTCCTGACTTTC. Protein product: CASSKTSGSSGANVLTF.